What follows are 10 T cell receptor beta chains derived from one specimen sequenced in a study of blood T cell repertoires in COVID-19. Only in-frame clones appear in the TCRdb table, and some are missing; sequencing was by immunoSEQ multiplex PCR. The repertoire holds under 450,000 clones, with about 80% as singletons. The specimen was peripheral blood. The source of these receptors is a human donor with acute or convalescent COVID-19. The donor label of this sample is uncertain.

The chain carries TRBV6-6 and TRBJ2-7, with D tentatively TRBD1 (6 bases). Per the germline V gene, CDR1 is MNHNY and CDR2 is SVGAGI (reference sequence). CDR3 length equals 14 residues. Trimming stripped 0 bases from V and 1 base from J, with 7 bases between. CDR3 DNA sequence: TGTGCCAGCAGTTACTCCGACAGGTCCTACGAGCAGTACTTC. It specifies CASSYSDRSYEQYF.

The chain combines TRBV5-4 with TRBJ1-6; tentatively, D is TRBD1 (5 bases). V gave up 0 bases and J gave up 7 bases, with 20 bases separating them. Germline assignment: CDR1 SGHNT and CDR2 YYREEE (reference sequence). The CDR3 contains 18 residues. CDR3 amino acids: CASSLDSGGPGANSPLHF. CDR3 bases: TGTGCCAGCAGCTTGGATAGCGGAGGCCCCGGGGCCAATTCACCCCTCCACTTT.

The chain combines TRBV6-5 with TRBJ2-1; D is undetermined. Trimming pared 1 base from V and 3 bases from J, leaving 4 bases between. Germline assignment: CDR1 MNHEY and CDR2 SVGAGI. The CDR3 contains 13 residues. Here the CDR3 reads CASSYYGYNEQFF. In DNA, the CDR3 is TGTGCCAGCAGTTACTACGGCTACAATGAGCAGTTCTTC.

Comments on this clone: The same CDR3 also results from other DNA sequences found in this sample. The chain links TRBV3-1 (or the pseudogene TRBV3-2) to TRBJ2-1, with 8 bases matching TRBD2. The CDR3 has 17 residues. V was pared by 1 base and J by 0 bases, with 5 bases of the junction left unmatched. Germline V gene lookup returns CDR1 LGHDT and CDR2 YNNKEL (reference sequence). The CDR3 is CASSQVAGTSSYNEQFF. CDR3 nucleotides: TGTGCCAGCAGCCAAGTTGCTGGGACTAGCTCCTACAATGAGCAGTTCTTC.

In regard to this clone: No DNA is shown, since the ends of the CDR3 on it are uncertain; the CDR3 is the one TCRdb lists. CDR3 protein: CASSEALERDQPQHF. The chain uses TRBV6-1 and TRBJ1-5. Germline V gene sequence: CDR1 MNHNS, CDR2 SASEGT. The length of the CDR3 is 15 amino acids, counting both ends.

The gene calls are TRBV7-2 and TRBJ2-5; D not resolved. Trimming took 3 bases from V and 2 from J, leaving 7 bases between them. This CDR3 is built from 13 residues. Germline-derived CDR1 and CDR2 are SGHTA and FQGNSA. CDR3: CASSFGFQETQYF. CDR3 DNA sequence: TGTGCCAGCAGCTTTGGCTTTCAAGAGACCCAGTACTTC.

This rearrangement joins TRBV9 to TRBJ2-7; no clear D gene. The V and J ends lost 4 bases and 0 bases respectively, with 8 bases between them. Germline V lookup: CDR1 SGDLS, CDR2 YYNGEE. The CDR3 loop spans 13 amino acids. The CDR3 protein is CASSSFSSYEQYF. The CDR3, as DNA: TGTGCCAGCAGCTCGTTTAGCTCCTACGAGCAGTACTTC.

The rearrangement joins TRBV25-1 to TRBJ2-6; D perhaps matches TRBD1 (8 bases). Per the germline V gene, CDR1 is MGHDK and CDR2 is SYGVNS. The CDR3 spans 18 residues. Trimming stripped 3 bases from V and 2 bases from J, with 17 bases between. The CDR3 DNA sequence: TGTGCCAGCAGTGACTCTAACAGGGGGAGGGCTGGGGCCAACGTCCTGACTTTC. The encoded protein is CASSDSNRGRAGANVLTF.

The V and J genes are TRBV7-8 and TRBJ2-7, with D possibly matching TRBD2 (7 bases). Trimming took 1 base from V and 6 from J, leaving 22 bases between them. The CDR3 has 17 amino acids. Germline V gene data show CDR1 as SGHVS and CDR2 as FQNEAQ. CDR3 in DNA: TGTGCCAGCAGCTTAGGCATGAGGGGGGGCATCCTCCTCGAGCAGTACTTC. This codes for CASSLGMRGGILLEQYF.

This chain links TRBV20-1 with TRBJ2-5; D remains unclear. The CDR3 has 11 residues. The V end lost 1 base, the J end lost 6 bases, and 6 bases lay between the germline ends. CDR1 is DFQATT and CDR2 is SNEGSKA in the germline V gene (reference sequence). CDR3 DNA: TGCAGTGCTAGAGGGCCCCAGACCCAGTACTTC. Translated, it gives CSARGPQTQYF.